This note documents a single TCR beta chain sequence. Its target is not known. The sample originates from a study of vaccination effects on CD4 cells after COVID-19. Study-wide results and limits: Among infection- and vaccine-induced clones, marked clonal contraction occurred late after vaccination.

Germline V lookup: CDR1 MDHEN, CDR2 SYDVKM. CDR3 length: 13 amino acids. The J segment lost 2 bases and the V segment lost 7 bases, leaving 4 bases of the junction unmatched. CD4+ T cells specific for antigen were expanded with viral peptide pools by the ViraFEST assay before sequencing. Culture proceeded for 10 days, and CD4+ T cells were then isolated. PBMC were cultured at under 2.5 million per well with 9.5 to 10 IU/ml IL-2 and roughly 10 ug/ml peptides. At days 3 and 7, half of the medium was exchanged for IL-2 medium. Measured with immunoSEQ multiplex PCR; TCRdb has only the in-frame clones, and not every one. This table has around 30,000 clones, 55% to 75% appearing once.

The chain couples TRBV28 to TRBJ2-7, with 8 bases that match TRBD2. This TCR came from a human donor who received a COVID-19 vaccine. Source: CD4+ T cells from PBMCs cultured with HCoV-229E spike peptides, taken before COVID-19 vaccination. CDR3 nucleotide sequence: TGTGCCAGCATTACAGCGGGAGCCTACGAGCAGTACTTC. Amino acid sequence: CASITAGAYEQYF.